A single TCR beta chain is shown here with its context. What it binds is not known. These data come from a study of shared clonotypes between healthy human individuals. Study outcomes and limitations: A reduction in generation probabilities was seen for non-shared clonotypes relative to those shared by all four donors.

The CDR3 sequence is 14 residues long. Germline-derived CDR1 and CDR2 are MDHEN and SYDVKM. The V and J ends lost 8 bases and 2 bases, in that order; junction bases with no gene match: 5. The repertoire was sequenced with immunoSEQ multiplex PCR; TCRdb's copy has only in-frame clones and lacks some. This table has over 2 million clones, 92% appearing once. This TCR was sampled from a man younger than 30 in good health. Some clones in this sample may be carry-over from other donors' samples. Sequenced: naive CD4+ T cells from PBMCs. Subset denoted: CD45RA+ positively selected. This chain connects TRBV28 to TRBJ2-2, with 7 bases that match TRBD1. CDR3 coding DNA: TGTGCCAGCGCGACAGGGAGCAACACCGGGGAGCTGTTTTTT. Its translation is CASATGSNTGELFF.